This paragraph covers one TCR beta chain sequence. These data are taken from a study of blood T cells in healthy people across ages. A second PCR of 7 to 11 cycles used a sample-barcoded 5' primer and a J-beta primer mix. One entry per CDR3 protein results from TCRdb running MiXCR on the 5' RACE reads. The sample shows about 800,000 distinct CDR3 sequences, 55% to 70% of them seen only once. Input material: blood. This receptor was obtained from a man under 40 in good health.

The CDR3 nucleotides read TGTGCCAGCAGCTTAGCTGATTCACAGCCAGCGAGCACTGAAGCTTTCTTT. It is translated as CASSLADSQPASTEAFF. V and J are TRBV7-6 and TRBJ1-1; D uncertain. V was cut by 0 bases and J by 4 bases, with 18 bases left in between. This CDR3 spans 17 amino acids. CDR1 is SGHVS, CDR2 FNYEAQ, per germline.